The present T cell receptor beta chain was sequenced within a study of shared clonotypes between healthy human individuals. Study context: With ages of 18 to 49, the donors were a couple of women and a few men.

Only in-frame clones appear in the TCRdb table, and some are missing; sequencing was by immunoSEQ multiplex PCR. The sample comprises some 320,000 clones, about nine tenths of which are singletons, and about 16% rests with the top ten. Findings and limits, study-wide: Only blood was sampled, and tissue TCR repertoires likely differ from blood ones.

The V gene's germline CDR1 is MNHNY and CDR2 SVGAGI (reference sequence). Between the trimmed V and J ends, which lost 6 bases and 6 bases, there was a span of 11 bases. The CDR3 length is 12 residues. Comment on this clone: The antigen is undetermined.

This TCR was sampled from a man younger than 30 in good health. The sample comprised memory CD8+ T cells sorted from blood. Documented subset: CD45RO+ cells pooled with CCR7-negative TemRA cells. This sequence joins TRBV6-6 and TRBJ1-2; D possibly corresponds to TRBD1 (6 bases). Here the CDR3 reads CASRDRGNGYTF. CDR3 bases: TGTGCCAGCAGGGACAGAGGAAATGGCTACACCTTC.